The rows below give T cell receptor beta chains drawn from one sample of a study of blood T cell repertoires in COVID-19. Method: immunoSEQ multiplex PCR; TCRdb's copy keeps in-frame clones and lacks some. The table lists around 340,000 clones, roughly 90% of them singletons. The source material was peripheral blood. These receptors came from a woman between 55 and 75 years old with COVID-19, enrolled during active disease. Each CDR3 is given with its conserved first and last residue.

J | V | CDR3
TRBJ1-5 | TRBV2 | CASRGDEQPQHF
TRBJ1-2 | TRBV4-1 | CASSPGQDPNYGYTF
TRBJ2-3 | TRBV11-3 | CASSLASGGAGTDTQYF
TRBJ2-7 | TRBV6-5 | CASINPTGYEQYF
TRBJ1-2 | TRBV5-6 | CASASGGTNVRYGYTF
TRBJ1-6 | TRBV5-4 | CASSLAGPKNSPLHF
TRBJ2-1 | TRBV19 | CASSNPNRASSYNEQFF
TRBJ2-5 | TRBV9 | CASSVGMSGGYQETQYF
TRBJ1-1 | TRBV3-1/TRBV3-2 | CASSQRQVTEAFF
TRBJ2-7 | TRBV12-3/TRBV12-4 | CASSSEAGMNF
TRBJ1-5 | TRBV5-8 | CASSFSKGADNQPQHF
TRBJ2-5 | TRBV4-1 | CASSQLGSQETQYF
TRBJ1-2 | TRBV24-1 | CATSPKDTFYGYTF
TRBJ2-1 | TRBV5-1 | CASTPGGGANEQFF
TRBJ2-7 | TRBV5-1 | CASSLTGSSSYEQYF
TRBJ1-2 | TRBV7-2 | CASISPGVHGYTF